These 17 T cell receptor beta chains share one sample of origin, sequenced in a study of T cell repertoires in cytomegalovirus infection. No antigen has been identified for these receptors. TCRdb analysed the reads with MiXCR anew, one entry per CDR3 protein. The repertoire holds 90,000 to 110,000 distinct CDR3 sequences, around 28% seen once, with about 81% in the top ten. The sequencing used CD8+ T cells from cultured PBMCs, collected from culture after CMV antigen stimulation. The origin of the receptors is a human donor in good health (CMV status not recorded). Some clones in this sample may be carry-over from other donors' samples.

The chain recombines TRBV2 with TRBJ2-7; D may be TRBD2 (6 bases). V lost 5 bases and J 6 bases, leaving 17 bases between the germline ends. The V gene's germline CDR1 is SNHLY and CDR2 FYNNEI. The CDR3 contains 14 residues. The CDR3 spells CASSNRDFPLEQYF. The CDR3 DNA reads as TGTGCCAGCAGTAACCGGGACTTCCCCCTCGAGCAGTACTTC. The full variable domain, in which reference TRBV2 and TRBJ2-7 provide the parts outside the CDR3, is EPEVTQTPSHQVTQMGQEVILRCVPISNHLYFYWYRQILGQKVEFLVSFYNNEISEKSEIFDDQFSVERPDGSNFTLKIRSTKLEDSAMYFCASSNRDFPLEQYFGPGTRLTVT.

This clonotype was observed a few times. The chain joins TRBV19 to TRBJ1-1; unclear D gene. CDR1 is LNHDA and CDR2 is SQIVND in the germline V gene (reference sequence). Trimming took off 6 bases at V and 1 base at J, with 9 bases between the two ends. CDR3 size: 13 residues. For the CDR3, the DNA is TGTGCCAGTAGGCCCGCTACGAACACTGAAGCTTTCTTT. Translating it yields CASRPATNTEAFF.

This clonotype was recorded many times. The chain recombines TRBV7-6 with TRBJ1-1; 9 nucleotides agree with TRBD1. Germline V gene sequence: CDR1 SGHVS, CDR2 FNYEAQ. The CDR3 contains 16 residues. The junction had 15 bases not matched to a gene; V was cut back by 8 bases and J by 5 bases. CDR3 DNA: TGTGCCAGCGCCGGAACGCTGGGACAGGGAGTGACTGAAGCTTTCTTT. Translation: CASAGTLGQGVTEAFF.

This clonotype was counted only a few times. The chain joins TRBV19 to TRBJ1-1, with D hard to call. The length of the CDR3 is 13 residues. Germline assignment: CDR1 LNHDA and CDR2 SQIVND (reference sequence). Deletions cut 3 bases from V and 1 base from J, with 6 bases between. The DNA for the CDR3 is TGTGCCAGTAGTATGATTTCGAACACTGAAGCTTTCTTT. Translating it yields CASSMISNTEAFF.

The V call is TRBV18, the J call TRBJ2-7; D ambiguous. Trimming removed 2 bases from V and 1 base from J, with 6 bases in between. Germline V CDR1 and CDR2: KGHSH, LQKENI. The CDR3 length is 13 residues. The CDR3 loop reads CASSPDFSYEQYF. In nucleotides, the CDR3 is TGTGCCAGCTCACCAGACTTTTCCTACGAGCAGTACTTC.

V and J are TRBV12-5 and TRBJ1-1, with a weak D call TRBD1 (5 bases). Germline loops: CDR1 LGHNT, CDR2 FRNRAP. V dropped 1 base and J dropped 5 bases, with 11 bases sitting between them. The CDR3 extends over 14 amino acids. The CDR3, as DNA: TGTGCTAGTGGTTTGGGGGTCCCAGGGACTGAAGCTTTCTTT. Residues: CASGLGVPGTEAFF.

The chain uses TRBV12-3 or TRBV12-4 and TRBJ1-5, with D maybe TRBD1 (6 bases). The V end was cut by 6 bases, the J end by 2 bases, with 14 bases between. The CDR3 spans 15 residues. The CDR3 DNA is TGTGCCAGCAGGCACAAGGGGGGTGGCAATCAGCCCCAGCATTTT. This translates into CASRHKGGGNQPQHF.

This clonotype was recorded many times. The rearrangement links TRBV12-3 or TRBV12-4 to TRBJ2-3, with TRBD2 identical over 12 bases. CDR3 size: 17 residues. Trimming removed 6 bases from V and 7 bases from J; junction bases left unmatched: 14. CDR3 in amino acids: CASSLTSGGSKRNTQYF. The DNA of the CDR3 is TGTGCCAGCAGCCTCACTAGCGGGGGGAGTAAGAGGAATACGCAGTATTTT.

In its sample, this clonotype was seen many times. This chain links TRBV6-5 with TRBJ1-5, with D unclear. The V and J ends lost 0 bases and 5 bases respectively, with 8 bases between them. Germline CDR1 reads MNHEY; CDR2 reads SVGAGI. CDR3 length equals 14 residues. The CDR3 nucleotides read TGTGCCAGCAGTTACTCTTTCGGCCATCAGCCCCAGCATTTT. Protein: CASSYSFGHQPQHF.

In its sample, this clonotype was seen once. The J gene is TRBJ2-7, the V gene TRBV5-5; 7 bases agree with TRBD1. This CDR3 is 14 amino acids long. V trimming: 0 bases; J trimming: 5 bases; junction bases outside the gene matches: 5. CDR1 is SGHKS and CDR2 is YYEKEE in the germline V gene (reference sequence). The CDR3 protein is CASSLGGGPNEQYF. The CDR3 nucleotides are TGTGCCAGCAGCTTGGGAGGGGGCCCCAACGAGCAGTACTTC.

This clonotype was observed a handful of times. J is TRBJ2-3 and V is TRBV4-2, with 11 positions matching TRBD2. The CDR3 loop spans 18 amino acids. Unmatched junction bases numbered 12, after V lost 4 bases and J lost 3 bases. In germline, CDR1 is LGHNA, CDR2 YNFKEQ. The CDR3 region has the DNA TGTGCCAGCAGCCTAGACCTACTAGCGGGGGACGTTACAGATACGCAGTATTTT. Translation: CASSLDLLAGDVTDTQYF.

At least ten counts were recorded for this clonotype. This chain connects TRBV7-8 to TRBJ2-3; 7 bases agree with TRBD2. Per germline, CDR1 SGHVS and CDR2 FQNEAQ. V trimming: 5 bases; J trimming: 6 bases; junction bases outside the gene matches: 11. The CDR3 spans 15 residues. The CDR3 protein is CASSIGAGPGDTQYF. DNA of the CDR3: TGTGCCAGCAGCATTGGAGCGGGGCCGGGCGATACGCAGTATTTT.

The J gene is TRBJ2-7, the V gene TRBV12-3 or TRBV12-4, with 7 nucleotides matching TRBD1. The V and J ends lost 9 bases and 4 bases, in that order; junction bases with no gene match: 9. CDR3 length equals 13 residues. The CDR3 coding sequence is TGTGCCAGGAAAGACAGGGTGGGGTACGAGCAGTACTTC. Translating gives CARKDRVGYEQYF.

The chain combines TRBV10-3 with TRBJ1-3, with 8 bases matching TRBD1. Germline CDR1 ENHRY, CDR2 SYGVKD. CDR3 length: 17 amino acids. The trim removed 3 bases at V and 1 base at J, leaving 8 bases unmatched. The CDR3 nucleotides are TGTGCCATCAGTGAATGGACAGGGCTGAGTTCTGGAAACACCATATATTTT. It yields the protein CAISEWTGLSSGNTIYF.

This clonotype was observed many times. The CDR3 DNA reads as TGTGCCAGCAGTGATCCGGGACAGGGGTTCTATGGCTACACCTTC. Translating it yields CASSDPGQGFYGYTF. This chain uses TRBV27 with TRBJ1-2; 10 bases are shared with TRBD1. CDR3 size: 15 residues. Germline CDR1 reads MNHEY; CDR2 reads SMNVEV (reference sequence). Trimming at V came to 5 bases and at J to 4 bases, leaving 7 bases not matched to a gene.

V and J are TRBV27 and TRBJ2-2; D remains unclear. Germline CDR1 MNHEY, CDR2 SMNVEV (reference sequence). The CDR3 runs to 12 residues. Trimming took 6 bases from V and 7 from J, leaving 9 bases between them. DNA for the CDR3: TGTGCCAGCAGCTTCTCCCGCGGGGAGCTGTTTTTT. Its protein product is CASSFSRGELFF.

The V and J genes are TRBV12-5 and TRBJ1-2; 7 nucleotides line up with TRBD1. V shed 1 base, J shed 7 bases, and the junction held 3 bases outside the gene matches. Germline V gene lookup returns CDR1 LGHNT and CDR2 FRNRAP. This CDR3 contains 13 residues. The CDR3: CASGLGGQVGYTF. For the CDR3, the DNA is TGTGCTAGTGGTTTGGGCGGACAGGTTGGCTACACCTTC.